This TCR beta chain appears in the sequencing data of a study of blood T cell repertoires in COVID-19 (dated by TCRdb to the early 2020s). In terms of the full investigation: Samples from collaborators originated in the United States, Italy and Spain and spanned both the acute and convalescent phases of COVID-19. The prospective study material was composed of cDNA or gDNA derived from T cells, B-cell-depleted T cells, or PBMCs. The repertoires were released in a freely available public database meant as a resource for research on the immune response to SARS-CoV-2. The samples were drawn from the first 160 participants of the ongoing ImmuneRACE study and from 1,254 subjects provided by 6 global collaborators. Subjects who had been exposed to COVID-19, were actively infected with it, or had recovered from it provided the deeply sampled blood TCRbeta repertoires that made up the dataset. Where available, HLA class I and class II types were taken from metadata supplied by the sample provider and were not determined by assay-based typing. The sample metadata nearly always contained a de-identified subject ID, COVID-19 status, age in years and sex.

TCRbeta CDR3 regions were amplified from genomic DNA by means of the immunoSEQ Assay, a bias-controlled multiplex PCR. The paper's processing steps were these. Nucleated cell counts per sample were estimated from amplification of reference gene primers within the assay. Sequence reads were collapsed and filtered to measure the absolute abundance of every unique TCRbeta CDR3 rearrangement. For each sample, productive Simpson clonality was calculated as the square root of Simpson's diversity index over productive rearrangements. TCRdb limited this immuneACCESS table to in-frame rearrangements with V and J called. A share of clones is missing; checked studies link under half to unresolved V genes, and the rest is unexplained. V, J and clone size are taken as reported in that table, and D and trimming were inferred from the DNA itself. The sample table contains 150,000 or so clones; only one count was recorded for 80% to 90% of them. 2.5% to 3% of the sample is in the top ten clones.

V and J are truncated by 2 bases and 3 bases respectively, leaving an intervening sequence of 10 bases. CDR1 and CDR2 were assigned from the germline V gene (reference sequence) as SEHNR and FQNEAQ. The cysteine opens and the phenylalanine closes a CDR3 of 14 amino acids. Kept here is only the CDR3 DNA, which spans 42 bases and is read in frame from base 1. Remarks on this clone: No antigen is known for it. One base away there is no much larger clone; base qualities are not given.

What the research found in general, with its limitations: Clinical and demographic metadata were provided uncurated, with the amount varying by source and participant.

The collaborating institutions used their own protocols to collect whole blood in K2EDTA tubes. For TCRbeta analysis, collaborators shipped samples in one of three forms: frozen whole blood, isolated PBMCs, or DNA extracted from either of those sample types. The chain couples TRBV7-9 to TRBJ1-2; TRBD1 is perhaps the D gene, given 5 matching bases. The material sequenced was peripheral blood. The source is a man in his 60s with active or convalescent COVID-19. At the DNA level, the sequence is TGTGCCAGCAGCTTACTCGACAGTGACTATGGCTACACCTTC. It translates as CASSLLDSDYGYTF.